This T cell receptor beta chain was recovered during a study of T cells in Graves' hyperthyroidism and ophthalmopathy. Amplification yielded TCR beta CDR3 regions, with RNA transcripts as the source. Carried out on the TCR CDR3, a first-round RT-PCR used the HTBI primer set. TCRdb reprocessed the multiplex PCR reads with MiXCR, giving one entry per CDR3 protein. There are 350,000 to 450,000 distinct CDR3 sequences in the sample; about 14% occur only once, and 25% to 30% lies in the top ten. This clonotype has at least ten counts. V lost 6 bases and J lost 3, with 12 bases in between. Per germline, CDR1 MNHNS and CDR2 SASEGT. The CDR3 consists of 13 residues. Ophthalmopathy cases met thresholds of Clinical Activity Score at least 3, NOSPECS grade at least 4 and duration under 3 months. Reasons for excluding patients were uncontrolled infection, other autoimmune disease, pregnancy or lactation.

This clonotype was sampled from a man aged 50 to 60 with Graves' ophthalmopathy. The rearrangement joins TRBV6-1 to TRBJ2-7; no definite D call. Sample: blood. The CDR3 here is CASSLDRNYEQYF. CDR3 nucleotide sequence: TGTGCCAGCAGCCTGGACCGGAACTACGAGCAGTACTTC.